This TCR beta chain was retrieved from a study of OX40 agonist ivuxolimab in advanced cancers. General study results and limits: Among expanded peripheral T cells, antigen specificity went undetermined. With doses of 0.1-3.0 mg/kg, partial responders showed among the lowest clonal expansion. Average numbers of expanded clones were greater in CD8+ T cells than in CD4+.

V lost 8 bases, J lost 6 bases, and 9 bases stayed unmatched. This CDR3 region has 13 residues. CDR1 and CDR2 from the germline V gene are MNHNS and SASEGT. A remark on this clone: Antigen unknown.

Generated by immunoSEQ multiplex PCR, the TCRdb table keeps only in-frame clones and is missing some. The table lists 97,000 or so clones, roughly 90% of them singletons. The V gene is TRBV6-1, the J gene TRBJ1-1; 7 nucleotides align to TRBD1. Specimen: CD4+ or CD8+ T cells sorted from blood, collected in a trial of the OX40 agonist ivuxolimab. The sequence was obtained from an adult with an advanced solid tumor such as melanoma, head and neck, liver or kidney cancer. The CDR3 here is CASQYLDRAEAFF. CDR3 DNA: TGTGCCAGCCAATACCTCGACAGGGCTGAAGCTTTCTTT.